This is a list of T cell receptor beta chains from one sample in a study of T-cell reconstitution after alpha-beta-depleted transplantation in children. TCRdb used MiXCR to reprocess the PCR reads, holding one entry per CDR3 protein. The data hold approximately 500,000 distinct CDR3 sequences, with more than 9% observed a single time. The specimen was PBMCs, collected before TCRalphabeta/CD19-depleted stem cell transplant. The source is a child under 10 years old with inherited bone marrow failure, due to receive a stem cell transplant. Each CDR3 is given with its conserved first and last residue. A D gene is named only where the DNA matches it firmly. Clone size is given for some rows only: seen once, a few or many times, or a class if the clone is expanded.

clone size: many; V gene: TRBV4-1; J gene: TRBJ2-3; D gene: -; CDR3 DNA: TGCGCCAGCAGCCAAGGGGGCGTCCCAGGAAAAGGTGCGCAGTATTTT; CDR3 protein: CASSQGGVPGKGAQYF
clone size: many; V gene: TRBV5-6; J gene: TRBJ2-5; D gene: -; CDR3 DNA: TGTGCCAGCAGCTTGGAGGCACCGTACCAAGAGACCCAGTACTTC; CDR3 protein: CASSLEAPYQETQYF
clone size: many; V gene: TRBV7-6; J gene: TRBJ2-7; D gene: -; CDR3 DNA: TGTGCCAGCAGCTCGGATCACGACGAGCAGTACTTC; CDR3 protein: CASSSDHDEQYF
clone size: many; V gene: TRBV15; J gene: TRBJ2-5; D gene: TRBD1; CDR3 DNA: TGTGCCACCAGCAGAGTGACAGGGGGACAAGAGACCCAGTACTTC; CDR3 protein: CATSRVTGGQETQYF
clone size: many; V gene: TRBV27; J gene: TRBJ2-3; D gene: -; CDR3 DNA: TGTGCCAGCAGTTTATCGAGGGGGGATACGCAGTATTTT; CDR3 protein: CASSLSRGDTQYF
clone size: few; V gene: TRBV5-1; J gene: TRBJ1-2; D gene: -; CDR3 DNA: TGCGCCAGCAGCCCCGAAGGGATTATCCGGGGTAACTATGGCTACACCTTC; CDR3 protein: CASSPEGIIRGNYGYTF
clone size: many; V gene: TRBV20-1; J gene: TRBJ1-1; D gene: -; CDR3 DNA: TGCAGTGCTAAACCGGGTCCCTCGCGGACTGAAGCTTTCTTT; CDR3 protein: CSAKPGPSRTEAFF
clone size: many; V gene: TRBV19; J gene: TRBJ2-7; D gene: TRBD2; CDR3 DNA: TGTGCCAGTAGTCCTTGGACTAGCGACTCCTACGAGCAGTACTTC; CDR3 protein: CASSPWTSDSYEQYF
clone size: -; V gene: TRBV2; J gene: TRBJ2-5; D gene: TRBD2; CDR3 DNA: TGTGCCAGCAGAATAGCGGGAGTTCTGGAGACCCAGTACTTC; CDR3 protein: CASRIAGVLETQYF
clone size: many; V gene: TRBV7-6; J gene: TRBJ2-3; D gene: TRBD2; CDR3 DNA: TGTGCCAGCAGCTTAGCTTACGGCGGGAGGGCTGATACGCAGTATTTT; CDR3 protein: CASSLAYGGRADTQYF
clone size: many; V gene: TRBV4-3; J gene: TRBJ2-1; D gene: TRBD1; CDR3 DNA: TGCGCCAGCAGCCAAGGCGGACAGGGGGCGGATGAGCAGTTCTTC; CDR3 protein: CASSQGGQGADEQFF
clone size: many; V gene: TRBV7-2; J gene: TRBJ1-3; D gene: -; CDR3 DNA: TGTGCCAGCAGCCCCGATCGTCTAGTCACCTCTGGAAACACCATATATTTT; CDR3 protein: CASSPDRLVTSGNTIYF
clone size: many; V gene: TRBV5-1; J gene: TRBJ2-3; D gene: -; CDR3 DNA: TGCGCCAGCAGCTTGGGACTAGTGGTCGGCACAGATACGCAGTATTTT; CDR3 protein: CASSLGLVVGTDTQYF
clone size: many; V gene: TRBV25-1; J gene: TRBJ2-1; D gene: -; CDR3 DNA: TGTGCCAGCAGTGAATTGTACGGCGGGCCCACCTACAATGAGCAGTTCTTC; CDR3 protein: CASSELYGGPTYNEQFF
clone size: many; V gene: TRBV5-1; J gene: TRBJ2-1; D gene: -; CDR3 DNA: TGCGCCAGCAGCTTCGAAAGAGGGTTTGAGCAGTTCTTC; CDR3 protein: CASSFERGFEQFF
clone size: few; V gene: TRBV11-1; J gene: TRBJ2-7; D gene: TRBD2; CDR3 DNA: TGTGCCAGCAGCTTCCCCGGACTAGCGGGAGCCGATAGCTCCTACGAGCAGTACTTC; CDR3 protein: CASSFPGLAGADSSYEQYF
clone size: many; V gene: TRBV4-1; J gene: TRBJ2-2; D gene: TRBD1; CDR3 DNA: TGCGCCAGCAGCCCCTGGACAGGGGGAGCCGGGGAGCTGTTTTTT; CDR3 protein: CASSPWTGGAGELFF
clone size: few; V gene: TRBV7-2; J gene: TRBJ2-7; D gene: TRBD1; CDR3 DNA: TGTGCCAGCAGCTTGACAGGGGATTACTACGAGCAGTACTTC; CDR3 protein: CASSLTGDYYEQYF
clone size: many; V gene: TRBV11-2; J gene: TRBJ2-1; D gene: -; CDR3 DNA: TGTGCCAGCAGCTTAGTCGCCGGGGTTCGTTTTAATGAGCAGTTCTTC; CDR3 protein: CASSLVAGVRFNEQFF
clone size: many; V gene: TRBV28; J gene: TRBJ2-7; D gene: -; CDR3 DNA: TGTGCCAGCAGTTTATGGGGTCGGTCCTACGAGCAGTACTTC; CDR3 protein: CASSLWGRSYEQYF
clone size: many; V gene: TRBV2; J gene: TRBJ1-1; D gene: -; CDR3 DNA: TGTGCCAGCAGTGGATTGGTGAACACTGAAGCTTTCTTT; CDR3 protein: CASSGLVNTEAFF
clone size: many; V gene: TRBV5-1; J gene: TRBJ2-7; D gene: TRBD1; CDR3 DNA: TGCGCCAGCAGCCCCCCAAAGGGACAGGGCTACGAGCAGTACTTC; CDR3 protein: CASSPPKGQGYEQYF
clone size: -; V gene: TRBV28; J gene: TRBJ2-3; D gene: TRBD2; CDR3 DNA: TGTGCCAGCAGTTTTGGGCCCGCCTGGGTTCAACGGGAGGACCAACGAGATACGCAGTATTTT; CDR3 protein: CASSFGPAWVQREDQRDTQYF
clone size: few; V gene: TRBV3-1; J gene: TRBJ2-1; D gene: TRBD2; CDR3 DNA: TGTGCCAGCGGAAGCGGGAGTGGAGGCCATGAGCAGTTCTTC; CDR3 protein: CASGSGSGGHEQFF
clone size: few; V gene: TRBV30; J gene: TRBJ1-2; D gene: -; CDR3 DNA: TGTGCCTGGAGTGCTCCCGGGCCGAAAGACGATGGCTACACCTTC; CDR3 protein: CAWSAPGPKDDGYTF
clone size: many; V gene: TRBV28; J gene: TRBJ2-3; D gene: -; CDR3 DNA: TGTGCCAGCGGGATTTACAGGGAGGCGGCGACAGATACGCAGTATTTT; CDR3 protein: CASGIYREAATDTQYF
clone size: many; V gene: TRBV24-1; J gene: TRBJ2-7; D gene: -; CDR3 DNA: TGTGCCACCGGGGACGGTTACGAGCAGTACTTC; CDR3 protein: CATGDGYEQYF
clone size: many; V gene: TRBV29-1; J gene: TRBJ1-2; D gene: TRBD1; CDR3 DNA: TGCAGCGTTGGACAGGGGGGCTACACCTTC; CDR3 protein: CSVGQGGYTF
clone size: -; V gene: TRBV6-5; J gene: TRBJ2-3; D gene: -; CDR3 DNA: TGTGCCAGCAGTTACTCGTTTCGGAGAACAAGCACAGATACGCAGTATTTT; CDR3 protein: CASSYSFRRTSTDTQYF
clone size: few; V gene: TRBV10-3; J gene: TRBJ2-1; D gene: TRBD2; CDR3 DNA: TGTGCCATCAGTGAGTGGGAGGTAGCGGGAGGATATGAGCAGTTCTTC; CDR3 protein: CAISEWEVAGGYEQFF
clone size: -; V gene: TRBV20-1; J gene: TRBJ2-2; D gene: TRBD1; CDR3 DNA: TGCAGTGCTAGAGTCATTAGGGGGCTCAGAGCCGGGGACCTGTTTTTT; CDR3 protein: CSARVIRGLRAGDLFF
clone size: few; V gene: TRBV11-3; J gene: TRBJ2-1; D gene: TRBD2; CDR3 DNA: TGTGCCAGCAGCTTATTTCGGCAGACTAGCCCCGGAAGCTCCTACAATGAGCAGTTCTTC; CDR3 protein: CASSLFRQTSPGSSYNEQFF
clone size: -; V gene: TRBV4-3; J gene: TRBJ2-1; D gene: TRBD2; CDR3 DNA: TGCGCCAGCAGCGAAAGGAGCGGGAGGGCCCTTCATGAGCAGTTCTTC; CDR3 protein: CASSERSGRALHEQFF
clone size: many; V gene: TRBV7-9; J gene: TRBJ2-5; D gene: -; CDR3 DNA: TGTGCCAGCAGCGCCTTTGGCGGTCAAGAGACCCAGTACTTC; CDR3 protein: CASSAFGGQETQYF
clone size: few; V gene: TRBV7-9; J gene: TRBJ2-3; D gene: -; CDR3 DNA: TGTGCCAGCAGCCCCCGTTGGGGGTCGGTCGCAGATACGCAGTATTTT; CDR3 protein: CASSPRWGSVADTQYF
clone size: few; V gene: TRBV29-1; J gene: TRBJ1-1; D gene: -; CDR3 DNA: TGCAGCGTTACCGATTTAACTACAGGACCCGCTTTCTTT; CDR3 protein: CSVTDLTTGPAFF
clone size: many; V gene: TRBV15; J gene: TRBJ1-3; D gene: -; CDR3 DNA: TGTGCCACCAGCAGAGCTGGGTCCATCTCTGGAAACACCATATATTTT; CDR3 protein: CATSRAGSISGNTIYF
clone size: many; V gene: TRBV12-3/TRBV12-4; J gene: TRBJ1-1; D gene: -; CDR3 DNA: TGTGCCAGCAGCCCGTGGGGGGTCACGGCCAATGAAGCTTTCTTT; CDR3 protein: CASSPWGVTANEAFF
clone size: many; V gene: TRBV20-1; J gene: TRBJ1-2; D gene: TRBD1; CDR3 DNA: TGCAGTGCTAGATTCTCAGGGGGGCATGGCTACACCTTC; CDR3 protein: CSARFSGGHGYTF
clone size: -; V gene: TRBV5-1; J gene: TRBJ1-2; D gene: -; CDR3 DNA: TGCGCCAGCAGCCCGTCGGGGTCGGATGGCTACACCTTC; CDR3 protein: CASSPSGSDGYTF
clone size: many; V gene: TRBV7-9; J gene: TRBJ2-6; D gene: -; CDR3 DNA: TGTGCCAGCAGTCCCGGAGGGGCCGGGGCCAACGTCCTGACTTTC; CDR3 protein: CASSPGGAGANVLTF
clone size: -; V gene: TRBV19; J gene: TRBJ1-1; D gene: TRBD1; CDR3 DNA: TGTGCCTTTAGACAGGGGGCAGGACCCACTGAAGCTTTCTTT; CDR3 protein: CAFRQGAGPTEAFF
clone size: many; V gene: TRBV20-1; J gene: TRBJ1-5; D gene: -; CDR3 DNA: TGCAGTGCCTTATTGGACAGCGATCAGCCCCAGCATTTT; CDR3 protein: CSALLDSDQPQHF
clone size: many; V gene: TRBV9; J gene: TRBJ2-7; D gene: -; CDR3 DNA: TGTGCCAGCAGCGTATCAGGGGGGGGCTACGAGCAGTACTTC; CDR3 protein: CASSVSGGGYEQYF
clone size: -; V gene: TRBV2; J gene: TRBJ1-2; D gene: TRBD1; CDR3 DNA: TGTGCCAGCAGTGAAGTACGGACAGGGGTGGAGAGCTATGGCTACACCTTC; CDR3 protein: CASSEVRTGVESYGYTF
clone size: many; V gene: TRBV5-1; J gene: TRBJ2-1; D gene: -; CDR3 DNA: TGCGCCAGCAGCTTGGGGGCTGGACCATACAATGAGCAGTTCTTC; CDR3 protein: CASSLGAGPYNEQFF